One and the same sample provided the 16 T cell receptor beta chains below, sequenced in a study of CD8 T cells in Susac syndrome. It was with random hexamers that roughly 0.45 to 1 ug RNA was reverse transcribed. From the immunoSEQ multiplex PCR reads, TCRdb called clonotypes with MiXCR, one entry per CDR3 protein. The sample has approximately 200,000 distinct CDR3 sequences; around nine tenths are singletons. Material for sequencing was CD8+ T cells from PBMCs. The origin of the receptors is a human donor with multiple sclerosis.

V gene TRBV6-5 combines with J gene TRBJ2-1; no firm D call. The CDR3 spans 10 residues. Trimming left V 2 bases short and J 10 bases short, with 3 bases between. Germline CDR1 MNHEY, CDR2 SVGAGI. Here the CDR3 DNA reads TGTGCCAGCAGTTACCCGGAGCAGTTCTTC. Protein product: CASSYPEQFF.

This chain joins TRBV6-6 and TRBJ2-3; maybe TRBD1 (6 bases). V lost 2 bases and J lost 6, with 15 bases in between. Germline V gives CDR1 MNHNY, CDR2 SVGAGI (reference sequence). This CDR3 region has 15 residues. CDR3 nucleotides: TGTGCCAGCAGTTACGGGGCAGGGGTGATCGATACGCAGTATTTT. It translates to CASSYGAGVIDTQYF.

The CDR3 loop reads CASSQGGGEGDIQYF. The CDR3 DNA reads as TGTGCCAGCAGCCAAGGAGGAGGGGAGGGGGACATTCAGTACTTC. This sequence joins TRBV14 and TRBJ2-4, with D tentatively TRBD2 (7 bases). This CDR3 has 15 residues. Trimming took off 1 base at V and 8 bases at J, with 15 bases between the two ends. Germline CDR1 is SGHDN and CDR2 is FVKESK.

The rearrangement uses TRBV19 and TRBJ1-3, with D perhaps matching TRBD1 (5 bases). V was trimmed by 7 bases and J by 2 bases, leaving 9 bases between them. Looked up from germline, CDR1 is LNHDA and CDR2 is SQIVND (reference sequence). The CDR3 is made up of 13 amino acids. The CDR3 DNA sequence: TGTGCCAGTACGGTGACAGCTGGAAACACCATATATTTT. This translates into CASTVTAGNTIYF.

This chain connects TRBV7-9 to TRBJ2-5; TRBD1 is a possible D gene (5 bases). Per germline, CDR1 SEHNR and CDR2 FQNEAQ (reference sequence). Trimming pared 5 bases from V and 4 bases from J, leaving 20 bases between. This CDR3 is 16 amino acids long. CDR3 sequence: CASSGAGATTRETQYF. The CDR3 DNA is TGTGCCAGCAGCGGGGCTGGAGCGACAACGCGAGAGACCCAGTACTTC.

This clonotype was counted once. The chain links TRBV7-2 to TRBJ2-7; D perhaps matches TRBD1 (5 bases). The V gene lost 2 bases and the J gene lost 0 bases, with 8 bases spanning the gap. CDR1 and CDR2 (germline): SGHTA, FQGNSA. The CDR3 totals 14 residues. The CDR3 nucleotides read TGTGCCAGCAGCTTACAGCAGGGCTCCTACGAGCAGTACTTC. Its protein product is CASSLQQGSYEQYF.

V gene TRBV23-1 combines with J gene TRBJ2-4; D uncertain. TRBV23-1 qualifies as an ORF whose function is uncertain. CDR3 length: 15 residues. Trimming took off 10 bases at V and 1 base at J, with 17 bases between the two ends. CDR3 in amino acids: CAMRWAFRAKNIQYF. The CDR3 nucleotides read TGCGCCATGAGGTGGGCCTTTCGGGCCAAAAACATTCAGTACTTC.

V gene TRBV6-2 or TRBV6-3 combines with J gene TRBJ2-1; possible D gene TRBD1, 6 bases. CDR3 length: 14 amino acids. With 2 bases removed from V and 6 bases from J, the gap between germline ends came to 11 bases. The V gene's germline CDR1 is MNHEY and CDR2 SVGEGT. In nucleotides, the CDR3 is TGTGCCAGCAGTTACCGACAGGTAATCAATGAGCAGTTCTTC. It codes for CASSYRQVINEQFF.

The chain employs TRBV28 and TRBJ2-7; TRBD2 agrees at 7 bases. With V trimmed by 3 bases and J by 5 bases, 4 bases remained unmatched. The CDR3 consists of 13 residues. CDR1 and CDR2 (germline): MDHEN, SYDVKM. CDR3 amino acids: CASSLGGGHEQYF. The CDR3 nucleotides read TGTGCCAGCAGTTTGGGCGGGGGACACGAGCAGTACTTC.

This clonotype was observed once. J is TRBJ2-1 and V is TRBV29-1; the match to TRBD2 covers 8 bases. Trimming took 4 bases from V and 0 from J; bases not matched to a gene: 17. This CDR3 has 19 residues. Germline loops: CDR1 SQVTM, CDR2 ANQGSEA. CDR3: CSVVGEDLQRGSSYNEQFF. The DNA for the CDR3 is TGCAGCGTTGTGGGGGAGGACTTACAGCGGGGGAGCTCCTACAATGAGCAGTTCTTC.

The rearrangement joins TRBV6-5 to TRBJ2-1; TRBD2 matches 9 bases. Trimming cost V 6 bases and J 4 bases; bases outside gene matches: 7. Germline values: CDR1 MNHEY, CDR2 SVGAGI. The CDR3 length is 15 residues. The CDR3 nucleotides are TGTGCCAGCAGCCCGTCTAGCGGGGTTTACAATGAGCAGTTCTTC. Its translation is CASSPSSGVYNEQFF.

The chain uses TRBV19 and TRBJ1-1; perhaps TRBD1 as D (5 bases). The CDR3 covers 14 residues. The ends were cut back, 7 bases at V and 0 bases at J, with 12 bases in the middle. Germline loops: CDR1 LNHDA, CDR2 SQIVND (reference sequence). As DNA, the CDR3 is TGTGCCAGTACACGGGGGTCGATGAACACTGAAGCTTTCTTT. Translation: CASTRGSMNTEAFF.

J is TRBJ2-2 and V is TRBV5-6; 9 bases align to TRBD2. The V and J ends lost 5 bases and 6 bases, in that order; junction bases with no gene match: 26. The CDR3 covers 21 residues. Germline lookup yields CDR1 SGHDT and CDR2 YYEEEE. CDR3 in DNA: TGTGCCAGCAGGCCGCGGTTTTGGCAGGGTGAAGTAGCGGGAGAGGCCGGGGAGCTGTTTTTT. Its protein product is CASRPRFWQGEVAGEAGELFF.

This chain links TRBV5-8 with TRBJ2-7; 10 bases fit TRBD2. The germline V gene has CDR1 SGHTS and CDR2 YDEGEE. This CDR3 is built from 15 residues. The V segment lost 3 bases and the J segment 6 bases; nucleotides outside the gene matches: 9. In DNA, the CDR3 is TGTGCCAGCAGCTCCGGTAGCGGGGGGTCGAGCGAGCAGTACTTC. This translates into CASSSGSGGSSEQYF.

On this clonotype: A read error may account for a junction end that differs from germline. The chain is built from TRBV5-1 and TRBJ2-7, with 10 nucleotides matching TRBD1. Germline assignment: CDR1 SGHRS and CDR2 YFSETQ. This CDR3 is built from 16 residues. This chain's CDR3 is CASSSRQGATSNEQYF. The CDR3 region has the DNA TGCGCCAGCAGCTCTAGACAGGGGGCCACCTCCAACGAGCAGTACTTC.

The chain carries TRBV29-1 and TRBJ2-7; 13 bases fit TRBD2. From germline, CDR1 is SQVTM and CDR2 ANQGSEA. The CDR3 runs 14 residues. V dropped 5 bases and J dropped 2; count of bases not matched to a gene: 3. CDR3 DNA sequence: TGCAGCGTTTCCGGACTAGCGGGAGCCTACGAGCAGTACTTC. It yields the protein CSVSGLAGAYEQYF.